This T cell receptor (beta chain) emerged from a study of control samples from healthy donors and cancer patients. Profiling relied on immunoSEQ multiplex PCR, and the TCRdb table lists in-frame clones only, not all of them. This table has 65,000 to 80,000 clones, under 90% appearing once. The receptor was derived from a woman aged 50 to 60 with colorectal cancer. Material for sequencing was PBMCs.

The DNA for the CDR3 is TGTGCCAGCAGCTTGGCTGCAGCCTCCTACTATGGCTACACCTTC. Protein: CASSLAAASYYGYTF. This chain uses TRBV7-8 with TRBJ1-2, with no clear D. CDR1 is SGHVS and CDR2 is FQNEAQ in the germline V gene. CDR3 length equals 15 residues. V was trimmed by 3 bases and J by 3 bases, leaving 14 bases between them.